This TCR beta chain stems from a study of blood T cell repertoires in COVID-19. Overall study: From T cells, B-cell-depleted T cells, or PBMCs came the material, which was cDNA or gDNA.

CDR1 is SGHRS, CDR2 YFSETQ, per germline. Germline trimming cut 6 bases from V and 6 bases from J; bases unmatched to any gene: 5. The CDR3 totals 14 residues. As processed by the authors: Amplifying reference gene primers gave estimates of nucleated cell counts. Some clones are missing from TCRdb's copy, which holds only in-frame ones; the method was immunoSEQ multiplex PCR. For V, J and clone size, that table is used; D and trimming come from the DNA. The repertoire holds approximately 230,000 clones, with almost 90% as singletons. The clonotype comes from a man aged 80 or over with acute or convalescent COVID-19. The V gene is TRBV5-1, the J gene TRBJ1-4; 10 nucleotides agree with TRBD1. The sample consisted of peripheral blood. Here the CDR3 reads CASKSTGGDEKLFF. CDR3 nucleotides: TGCGCCAGCAAATCGACAGGGGGCGATGAAAAACTGTTTTTT.